Listed here is a single T cell receptor beta chain. What it recognizes is unknown. PCR was performed using 60 Vbeta and 13 Jbeta primers. Clones were sequenced by immunoSEQ multiplex PCR, and TCRdb holds only the in-frame ones, with some missing. Of 70,000 to 90,000 clones in the sample, under 80% were seen once. The source of the sample is a study of cytomegalovirus exposure and HLA in healthy donors. Study observations and caveats: Several of the most significant clusters appeared linked to common viral pathogens, based on a later analysis. In a later analysis, most CMV-associated TCR beta chains appeared HLA-restricted. Association of a missense DCLRE1C variant with TCR beta V- and J-gene trimming was reported in a later analysis.

The CDR3 has 17 residues. The V gene's germline CDR1 is SGHRS and CDR2 YFSETQ. The V gene lost 1 base and the J gene lost 0 bases, with 13 bases spanning the gap. V and J are TRBV5-1 and TRBJ1-4; D possibly corresponds to TRBD1 (6 bases). This receptor was taken from a man in his 60s in good health and CMV-seronegative. The sequenced sample consisted of PBMCs. The CDR3 DNA is TGCGCCAGCAGCTTGCAGACAGGATCTGCAACTAATGAAAAACTGTTTTTT. Its protein product is CASSLQTGSATNEKLFF.